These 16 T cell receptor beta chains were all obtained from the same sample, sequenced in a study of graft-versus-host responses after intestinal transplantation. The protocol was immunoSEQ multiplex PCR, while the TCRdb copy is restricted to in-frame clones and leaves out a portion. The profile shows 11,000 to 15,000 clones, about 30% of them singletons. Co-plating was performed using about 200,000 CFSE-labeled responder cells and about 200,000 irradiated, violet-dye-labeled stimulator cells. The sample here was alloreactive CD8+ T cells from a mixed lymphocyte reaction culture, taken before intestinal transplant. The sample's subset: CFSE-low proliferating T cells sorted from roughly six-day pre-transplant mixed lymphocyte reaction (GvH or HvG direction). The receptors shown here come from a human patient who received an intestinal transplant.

The CDR3 sequence: CASSSMTGLPEQYF. CDR3 DNA sequence: TGTGCCAGCAGCTCAATGACAGGGCTCCCCGAGCAGTACTTC. The V gene is TRBV11-3, the J gene TRBJ2-7, with 7 bases identical to TRBD1. Germline CDR1 reads SGHNT; CDR2 reads YENEEA. The CDR3 length is 14 residues. J lost 6 bases, V lost 4 bases, and 9 bases had no gene match.

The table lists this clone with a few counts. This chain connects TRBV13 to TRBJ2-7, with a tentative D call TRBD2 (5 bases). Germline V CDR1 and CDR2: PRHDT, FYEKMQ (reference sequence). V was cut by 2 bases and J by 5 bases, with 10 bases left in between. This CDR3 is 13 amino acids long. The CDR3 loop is CASSLPPSNEQYF. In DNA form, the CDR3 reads TGTGCCAGCAGCTTACCCCCTAGCAACGAGCAGTACTTC.

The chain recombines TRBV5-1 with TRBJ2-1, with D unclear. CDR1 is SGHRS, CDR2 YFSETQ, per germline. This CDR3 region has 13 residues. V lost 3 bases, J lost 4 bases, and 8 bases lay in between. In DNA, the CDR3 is TGCGCCAGCAGCTCCGACACTTACAATGAGCAGTTCTTC. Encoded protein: CASSSDTYNEQFF. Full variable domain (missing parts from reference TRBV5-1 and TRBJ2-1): KAGVTQTPRYLIKTRGQQVTLSCSPISGHRSVSWYQQTPGQGLQFLFEYFSETQRNKGNFPGRFSGRQFSNSRSEMNVSTLELGDSALYLCASSSDTYNEQFFGPGTRLTVL.

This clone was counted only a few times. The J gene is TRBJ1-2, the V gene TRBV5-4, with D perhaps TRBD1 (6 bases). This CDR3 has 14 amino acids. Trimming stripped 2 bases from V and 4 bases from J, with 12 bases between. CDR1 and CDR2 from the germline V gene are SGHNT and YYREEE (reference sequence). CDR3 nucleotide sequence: TGTGCCAGCAGCTTCCGCGGGGGCGCCTATGGCTACACCTTC. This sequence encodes CASSFRGGAYGYTF.

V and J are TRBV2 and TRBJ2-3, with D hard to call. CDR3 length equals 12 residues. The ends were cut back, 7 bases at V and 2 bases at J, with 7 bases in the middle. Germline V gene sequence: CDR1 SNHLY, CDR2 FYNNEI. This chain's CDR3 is CASTGFTDTQYF. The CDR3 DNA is TGTGCCAGCACCGGTTTCACAGATACGCAGTATTTT.

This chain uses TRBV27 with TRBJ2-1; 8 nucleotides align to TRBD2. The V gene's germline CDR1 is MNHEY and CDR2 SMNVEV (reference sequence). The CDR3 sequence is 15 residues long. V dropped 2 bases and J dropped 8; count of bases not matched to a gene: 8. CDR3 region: CASSLGGGPSDEQFF. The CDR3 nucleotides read TGTGCCAGCAGTTTAGGCGGGGGGCCCTCGGATGAGCAGTTCTTC.

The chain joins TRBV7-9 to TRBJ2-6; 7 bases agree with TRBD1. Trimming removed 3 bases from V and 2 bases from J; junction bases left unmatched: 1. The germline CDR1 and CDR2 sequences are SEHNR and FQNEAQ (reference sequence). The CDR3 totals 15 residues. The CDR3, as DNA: TGTGCCAGCAGCTTCACAGGGGCTGGGGCCAACGTCCTGACTTTC. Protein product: CASSFTGAGANVLTF. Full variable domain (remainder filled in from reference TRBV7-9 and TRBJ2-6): DTGVSQNPRHKITKRGQNVTFRCDPISEHNRLYWYRQTLGQGPEFLTYFQNEAQLEKSRLLSDRFSAERPKGSFSTLEIQRTEQGDSAMYLCASSFTGAGANVLTFGAGSRLTVL.

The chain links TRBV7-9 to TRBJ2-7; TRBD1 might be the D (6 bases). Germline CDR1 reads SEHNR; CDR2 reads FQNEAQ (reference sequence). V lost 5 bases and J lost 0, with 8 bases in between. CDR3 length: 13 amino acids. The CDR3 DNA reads TGTGCCAGCAGCCGGGACAACTCCTACGAGCAGTACTTC. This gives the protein CASSRDNSYEQYF.

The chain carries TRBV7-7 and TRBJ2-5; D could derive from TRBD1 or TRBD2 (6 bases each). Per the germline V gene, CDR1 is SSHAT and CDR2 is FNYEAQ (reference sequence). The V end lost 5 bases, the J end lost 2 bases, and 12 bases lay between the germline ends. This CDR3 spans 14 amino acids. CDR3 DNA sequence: TGTGCCAGCAGCCTAGGGGGGCGTCAAGAGACCCAGTACTTC. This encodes CASSLGGRQETQYF.

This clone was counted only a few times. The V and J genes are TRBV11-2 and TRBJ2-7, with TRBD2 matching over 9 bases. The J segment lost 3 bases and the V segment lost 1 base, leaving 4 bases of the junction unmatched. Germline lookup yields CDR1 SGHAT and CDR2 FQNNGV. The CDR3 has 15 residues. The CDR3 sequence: CASSLGAGGFYEQYF. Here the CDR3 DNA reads TGTGCCAGCAGCTTAGGGGCGGGGGGGTTCTACGAGCAGTACTTC.

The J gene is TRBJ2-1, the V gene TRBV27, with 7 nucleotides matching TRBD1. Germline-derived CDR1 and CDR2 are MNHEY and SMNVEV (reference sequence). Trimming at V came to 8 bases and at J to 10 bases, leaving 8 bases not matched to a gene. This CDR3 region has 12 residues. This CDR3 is CASRTGLREQFF. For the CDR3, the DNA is TGTGCCAGCCGGACAGGCCTCCGGGAGCAGTTCTTC.

Written as DNA, the CDR3 is TGTGCCTGGAGTGTAGGGACAGGGGCTGAAGCTTTCTTT. It translates to CAWSVGTGAEAFF. The rearrangement joins TRBV30 to TRBJ1-1; 10 nucleotides match TRBD1. The CDR3 is 13 amino acids. Trimming took 0 bases from V and 6 from J; bases not matched to a gene: 1. The V gene's germline CDR1 is GTSNPN and CDR2 SVGIG (reference sequence).

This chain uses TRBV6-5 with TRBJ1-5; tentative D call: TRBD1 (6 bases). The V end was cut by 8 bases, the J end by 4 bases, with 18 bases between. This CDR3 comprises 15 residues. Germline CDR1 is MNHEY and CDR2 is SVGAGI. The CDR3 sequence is CASCGLGGTNQPQHF. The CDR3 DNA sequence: TGTGCCAGCTGTGGACTAGGGGGTACTAATCAGCCCCAGCATTTT.

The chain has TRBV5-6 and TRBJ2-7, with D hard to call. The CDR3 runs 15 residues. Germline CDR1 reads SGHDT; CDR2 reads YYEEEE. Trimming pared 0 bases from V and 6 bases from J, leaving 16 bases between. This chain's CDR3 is CASSLAIFSDPEQYF. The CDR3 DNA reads TGTGCCAGCAGCTTGGCTATATTCAGCGACCCCGAGCAGTACTTC. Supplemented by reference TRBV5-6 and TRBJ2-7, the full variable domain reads DAGVTQSPTHLIKTRGQQVTLRCSPKSGHDTVSWYQQALGQGPQFIFQYYEEEERQRGNFPDRFSGHQFPNYSSELNVNALLLGDSALYLCASSLAIFSDPEQYFGPGTRLTVT.

This CDR3 reads CASRTGGEKLFF. The CDR3 bases are TGTGCCAGCAGAACAGGGGGTGAAAAACTGTTTTTT. The V call is TRBV27, the J call TRBJ1-4; TRBD1 matches at 8 bases. Germline assignment: CDR1 MNHEY and CDR2 SMNVEV (reference sequence). With 6 bases clipped from V and 7 bases from J, the junction kept 1 base outside the gene matches. CDR3 length: 12 amino acids.

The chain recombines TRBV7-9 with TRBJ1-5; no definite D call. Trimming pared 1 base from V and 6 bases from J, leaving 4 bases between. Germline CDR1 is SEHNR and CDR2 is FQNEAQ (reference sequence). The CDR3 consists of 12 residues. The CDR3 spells CASSLGGQPQHF. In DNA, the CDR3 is TGTGCCAGCAGCTTAGGCGGTCAGCCCCAGCATTTT. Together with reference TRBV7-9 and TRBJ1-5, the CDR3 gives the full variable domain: DTGVSQNPRHKITKRGQNVTFRCDPISEHNRLYWYRQTLGQGPEFLTYFQNEAQLEKSRLLSDRFSAERPKGSFSTLEIQRTEQGDSAMYLCASSLGGQPQHFGDGTRLSIL.